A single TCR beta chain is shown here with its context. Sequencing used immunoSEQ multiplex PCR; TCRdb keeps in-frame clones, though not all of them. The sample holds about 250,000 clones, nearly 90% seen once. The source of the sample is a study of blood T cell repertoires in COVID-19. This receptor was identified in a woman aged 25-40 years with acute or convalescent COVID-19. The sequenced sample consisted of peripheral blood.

CDR3: CASSQGGIYGYTF. CDR3 nucleotides: TGTGCCAGCAGCCAAGGGGGCATTTACGGCTACACCTTC. The J gene is TRBJ1-2, the V gene TRBV3-1 (or the pseudogene TRBV3-2), with TRBD1 as a possible D gene (5 bases). This CDR3 comprises 13 residues. Germline V gene data show CDR1 as LGHDT and CDR2 as YNNKEL (reference sequence). The V end was cut by 1 base, the J end by 8 bases, with 11 bases between.